This entry is about one TCR beta chain. Original processing notes: Amplification from reference gene primers served as the basis for estimated nucleated cell counts. Clones were sequenced by immunoSEQ multiplex PCR, and TCRdb holds only the in-frame ones, with some missing. Clone size and V and J calls were adopted from that table, with D and trimming inferred from the DNA. The sample shows roughly 100,000 clones, about 80% of them seen only once. The V gene lost 4 bases and the J gene lost 7 bases, with 12 bases spanning the gap. This CDR3 has 13 residues. Germline CDR1 is SGHNT and CDR2 is YYREEE (reference sequence). This specimen belongs to a study of blood T cell repertoires in COVID-19. On the study more broadly: Samples taken during acute and convalescent COVID-19 were collected in the United States, Italy and Spain. Nucleic acid was either cDNA or gDNA, and it came from T cells, B-cell-depleted T cells, or PBMCs.

This TCR came from a human donor in a cohort sampled during active COVID-19. Sequenced sample: peripheral blood. The chain employs TRBV5-4 and TRBJ2-1, with D perhaps TRBD2 (6 bases). The CDR3 sequence is CASSLRTKNEQFF. CDR3 DNA: TGTGCCAGCAGCCTGAGGACTAAAAATGAGCAGTTCTTC.